This TCR beta chain was sequenced during a study of control samples from healthy donors and cancer patients. Germline-derived CDR1 and CDR2 are LGHDT and YNNKEL (reference sequence). CDR3 length: 16 amino acids. Losses at the gene ends were 0 bases for V and 6 bases for J; bases not matched to a gene: 9. Assay used: immunoSEQ multiplex PCR; TCRdb lists only in-frame clones, some missing. The sample holds around 130,000 clones; about 88% are singletons and the top ten take around 3%. The sequence was collected from a man aged 50 or older in good health. The sequencing sample was made of blood. This chain connects TRBV3-1 (or the pseudogene TRBV3-2) to TRBJ2-3; 7 bases map to TRBD2. The CDR3 DNA follows: TGTGCCAGCAGCCAAGACCTTTGGCGGGGAGGGGATACGCAGTATTTT. It codes for CASSQDLWRGGDTQYF.